The entry below gives a single T cell receptor (beta chain) sequence along with its context. Its antigen is currently unknown. CD45RO-negative, CCR7-selected cells formed the naive CD8 fraction, which excluded terminally differentiated effector memory CD45RA+ cells. V lost 2 bases and J lost 4, with 14 bases in between. CDR1 and CDR2 from the germline V gene are SGHTA and FQGNSA. The CDR3 spans 15 residues. The data derive from a study of shared clonotypes between healthy human individuals. Generated by immunoSEQ multiplex PCR, the TCRdb table keeps only in-frame clones and is missing some. This table has about 2 million clones, about 95% appearing once. Broader study findings: Naive subsets, compared against memory subsets, generally had larger estimated richness values.

The V and J genes are TRBV7-2 and TRBJ2-5; D may match TRBD1 or TRBD2 (6 bases each). The sequenced material came from naive CD8+ T cells sorted from blood. The clonotype comes from a man younger than 35 in good health. CDR3 region: CASSLSGGVLETQYF. The CDR3 region has the DNA TGTGCCAGCAGCTTATCCGGGGGCGTCTTAGAGACCCAGTACTTC.